These 23 T cell receptor beta chains originate from one sample sequenced in a study of blood T cell repertoires in COVID-19. Sequencing used immunoSEQ multiplex PCR; TCRdb keeps in-frame clones, though not all of them. The sample comprises about 210,000 clones, around 80% of which are singletons, and roughly 12% rests with the top ten. The sequenced sample was peripheral blood. The receptors here all came from a woman in her forties with acute or convalescent COVID-19.

J is TRBJ1-2 and V is TRBV3-1 (or the pseudogene TRBV3-2); 10 nucleotides line up with TRBD1. This CDR3 contains 14 residues. From germline, CDR1 is LGHDT and CDR2 YNNKEL (reference sequence). With 6 bases clipped from V and 4 bases from J, the junction kept 5 bases outside the gene matches. Written as DNA, the CDR3 is TGTGCCAGCAGTAGACAGGGGGCTACCTATGGCTACACCTTC. Translated, it gives CASSRQGATYGYTF.

The V and J genes are TRBV1 and TRBJ2-2; the tabulated D call, TRBD2, remains unverified against the DNA. TRBV1 is tagged as a pseudogene. The CDR3 loop spans 18 amino acids. DNA of the CDR3: TGCACCAGCAGCCACTCCCCCAAGCGGGAGGGCCTCACCGGGGAGCTGTTTTTT. Amino acid sequence: CTSSHSPKREGLTGELFF.

The CDR3 sequence: CASSPPGQFYEQYF. As DNA, the CDR3 is TGTGCCAGCAGCCCTCCCGGACAGTTCTACGAGCAGTACTTC. The genes are TRBV11-3 and TRBJ2-7, with a possible D match to TRBD1 (6 bases). V was pared by 5 bases and J by 3 bases, with 14 bases between. In germline, CDR1 is SGHNT, CDR2 YENEEA. CDR3 length equals 14 residues.

The chain couples TRBV14 to TRBJ1-2, with D uncertain. The CDR3 has 13 residues. Germline V lookup: CDR1 SGHDN, CDR2 FVKESK. Trimming took 4 bases from V and 4 from J, leaving 10 bases between them. CDR3 nucleotides: TGTGCCAGCAGCCCCGCCAGTACCTATGGCTACACCTTC. Translated, it gives CASSPASTYGYTF.

V is TRBV12-5 and J is TRBJ1-2; possibly TRBD1 for D (5 bases). Germline V gene lookup returns CDR1 LGHNT and CDR2 FRNRAP. CDR3 length: 15 amino acids. V lost 4 bases and J 0 bases, leaving 12 bases between the germline ends. The CDR3 is CASGSSRQPNYGYTF. DNA for the CDR3: TGTGCTAGTGGTTCCTCCCGACAGCCTAACTATGGCTACACCTTC.

This clone has a single count. This chain uses TRBV24-1 with TRBJ2-1, with 7 nucleotides matching TRBD2. The germline CDR1 and CDR2 sequences are KGHDR and SFDVKD. V was pared by 7 bases and J by 13 bases, with 6 bases of the junction left unmatched. This CDR3 has 11 residues. This CDR3 reads CATRFAGDQFF. CDR3 coding DNA: TGTGCCACCAGATTCGCGGGAGACCAGTTCTTC.

This clone came up a few times. The chain links TRBV27 to TRBJ2-7; possible D gene TRBD1, 6 bases. Deletions cut 8 bases from V and 6 bases from J, with 14 bases between. This CDR3 spans 12 amino acids. Germline lookup yields CDR1 MNHEY and CDR2 SMNVEV (reference sequence). The CDR3 bases are TGTGCCAGCGCCTTCACAGGGTTCGAGCAGTACTTC. Translated: CASAFTGFEQYF.

The rearrangement uses TRBV13 and TRBJ2-1; D ambiguous. Germline loops: CDR1 PRHDT, CDR2 FYEKMQ (reference sequence). CDR3 length equals 14 residues. V was cut by 1 base and J by 5 bases, with 9 bases left in between. CDR3 DNA sequence: TGTGCCAGCAGCTTAGTTCCCGGTCACAATGAGCAGTTCTTC. It translates to CASSLVPGHNEQFF.

This clone was seen once. The genes are TRBV19 and TRBJ2-5; 8 bases match TRBD1. There are 14 residues in the CDR3. The V gene end was trimmed by 5 bases and the J gene end by 2 bases; junction bases not matched to a gene: 4. CDR1 LNHDA and CDR2 SQIVND come from the germline V gene (reference sequence). This CDR3 reads CASSYRGKQETQYF. CDR3 nucleotide sequence: TGTGCCAGTAGTTACAGGGGGAAACAAGAGACCCAGTACTTC.

This chain links TRBV11-3 with TRBJ2-1, with a weak D call TRBD2 (5 bases). This CDR3 region has 16 residues. V was trimmed by 0 bases and J by 5 bases, leaving 14 bases between them. Germline CDR1 is SGHNT and CDR2 is YENEEA. The CDR3 DNA follows: TGTGCCAGCAGCTTAGACCCCACGAGGGTAAACAATGAGCAGTTCTTC. Amino acids: CASSLDPTRVNNEQFF. The whole variable domain, filled in from reference TRBV11-3 and TRBJ2-1, reads EAGVVQSPRYKIIEKKQPVAFWCNPISGHNTLYWYLQNLGQGPELLIRYENEEAVDDSQLPKDRFSAERLKGVDSTLKIQPAELGDSAVYLCASSLDPTRVNNEQFFGPGTRLTVL.

J is TRBJ2-1 and V is TRBV15; 7 bases match TRBD1. CDR1 is LNHNV and CDR2 is YYDKDF in the germline V gene (reference sequence). This CDR3 comprises 17 residues. V dropped 1 base and J dropped 10; count of bases not matched to a gene: 16. The CDR3 DNA is TGTGCCACCAGCAGAGCCACGAGGGGGCGGAACCTGGCGGAGCAGTTCTTC. Its protein product is CATSRATRGRNLAEQFF.

The rearrangement joins TRBV3-1 (or the pseudogene TRBV3-2) to TRBJ1-4; 8 bases fit TRBD1. CDR3 size: 19 residues. Germline CDR1 is LGHDT and CDR2 is YNNKEL (reference sequence). Trimming at V came to 5 bases and at J to 1 base, leaving 15 bases not matched to a gene. CDR3 coding DNA: TGTGCCAGCAGCTGGGGGGGCCAGGGGGCAAGAGGAACTAATGAAAAACTGTTTTTT. This gives the protein CASSWGGQGARGTNEKLFF.

The chain combines TRBV6-5 with TRBJ2-7; a weak D match, TRBD2 (5 bases). Trimming removed 8 bases at V and 3 bases at J, with 11 bases between. There are 12 residues in the CDR3. CDR1 is MNHEY and CDR2 is SVGAGI in the germline V gene. The CDR3 bases are TGTGCCAGCGGGCGGGCTTACTACGAGCAGTACTTC. Translating gives CASGRAYYEQYF.

V usage is TRBV29-1 and J usage is TRBJ2-1, with 10 positions matching TRBD2. Germline V gene lookup returns CDR1 SQVTM and CDR2 ANQGSEA. The CDR3 totals 14 residues. Germline trimming cut 2 bases from V and 9 bases from J; bases unmatched to any gene: 7. CDR3 loop: CSVESRLAGGEQFF. The CDR3 nucleotides are TGCAGCGTTGAATCGCGACTAGCGGGCGGTGAGCAGTTCTTC.

The chain joins TRBV30 to TRBJ2-3; possibly TRBD1 for D (6 bases). Trimming pared 1 base from V and 0 bases from J, leaving 11 bases between. This CDR3 contains 15 residues. Germline V CDR1 and CDR2: GTSNPN, SVGIG (reference sequence). The CDR3 region has the DNA TGTGCCTGGAGTGGTACAGGGCGAAGCACAGATACGCAGTATTTT. Translating gives CAWSGTGRSTDTQYF. The entire variable domain, with the rest obtained from reference TRBV30 and TRBJ2-3, is as follows: SQTIHQWPATLVQPVGSPLSLECTVEGTSNPNLYWYRQAAGRGLQLLFYSVGIGQISSEVPQNLSASRPQDRQFILSSKKLLLSDSGFYLCAWSGTGRSTDTQYFGPGTRLTVL.

This rearrangement joins TRBV7-2 to TRBJ1-2; tentatively, D is TRBD1 (6 bases). The ends were cut back, 3 bases at V and 8 bases at J, with 16 bases in the middle. Germline assignment: CDR1 SGHTA and CDR2 FQGNSA. The CDR3 extends over 14 amino acids. Here the CDR3 reads CASSFLGAHKGYTF. The CDR3 DNA sequence: TGTGCCAGCAGCTTTTTGGGGGCGCACAAGGGCTACACCTTC.

This clone was recorded once. The gene calls are TRBV20-1 and TRBJ1-1, with 8 nucleotides matching TRBD1. Germline trimming cut 3 bases from V and 3 bases from J; bases unmatched to any gene: 6. CDR1 DFQATT and CDR2 SNEGSKA come from the germline V gene (reference sequence). The CDR3 loop spans 14 amino acids. The CDR3 region has the DNA TGCAGTGCTAGTGGCCAGGGGGCAGACACTGAAGCTTTCTTT. Translating it yields CSASGQGADTEAFF.

The genes are TRBV30 and TRBJ2-1; the match to TRBD1 covers 7 bases. Germline trimming cut 1 base from V and 7 bases from J; bases unmatched to any gene: 13. The germline CDR1 and CDR2 sequences are GTSNPN and SVGIG (reference sequence). The CDR3 sequence is 16 residues long. CDR3 coding DNA: TGTGCCTGGAGTGCGCTGACAGGGATGTTCGGGAATGAGCAGTTCTTC. Translated, it gives CAWSALTGMFGNEQFF.

J is TRBJ2-5 and V is TRBV5-5, with 12 nucleotides matching TRBD1. With 0 bases clipped from V and 3 bases from J, the junction kept 3 bases outside the gene matches. This CDR3 has 16 amino acids. The germline gives CDR1 SGHKS, CDR2 YYEKEE (reference sequence). The CDR3 region has the DNA TGTGCCAGCAGCTTGGGAGGGACAGGGGGCAAAGAGACCCAGTACTTC. Its protein product is CASSLGGTGGKETQYF.

V is TRBV27 and J is TRBJ1-2; 9 bases match TRBD1. Germline V gives CDR1 MNHEY, CDR2 SMNVEV (reference sequence). The CDR3 is made up of 12 amino acids. J gave up 8 bases and V 5 bases, and 3 bases lay outside the gene matches. The CDR3 DNA reads TGTGCCAGCAGTCCACAGGGGGCCGGCTACACCTTC. Translating gives CASSPQGAGYTF.

This chain links TRBV5-1 with TRBJ1-3, with D perhaps TRBD1 (6 bases). Germline V CDR1 and CDR2: SGHRS, YFSETQ. With 1 base removed from V and 0 bases from J, the gap between germline ends came to 11 bases. This CDR3 region has 16 residues. The DNA for the CDR3 is TGCGCCAGCAGCTTGAGCGGACAGCTCTCTGGAAACACCATATATTTT. Protein sequence: CASSLSGQLSGNTIYF.

The chain recombines TRBV7-2 with TRBJ1-2; D is possibly TRBD1 (5 bases). This CDR3 is 15 amino acids long. Trimming took 4 bases from V and 3 from J, leaving 15 bases between them. In germline, CDR1 is SGHTA, CDR2 FQGNSA. This CDR3 reads CASSSTGGSDYGYTF. CDR3 coding DNA: TGTGCCAGCAGCTCTACAGGTGGGTCGGACTATGGCTACACCTTC.

The chain combines TRBV24-1 with TRBJ2-1, with 7 bases lining up with TRBD1. Germline values: CDR1 KGHDR, CDR2 SFDVKD. The CDR3 consists of 20 residues. J was trimmed by 2 bases and V by 5 bases; bases with no gene match: 20. The DNA for the CDR3 is TGTGCCACCAGTGCTGACGACAGGGCCTTAGAGAGAAGCACCTACAATGAGCAGTTCTTC. This encodes CATSADDRALERSTYNEQFF.